This TCR beta chain was identified during a study of T cell repertoires in cytomegalovirus infection. At the level of the study: Both CMV infection and a matching HLA type were indicated by public TCR beta signatures. Study outcomes and limitations: The response measured ex vivo was dominated by TCR beta clonotypes (HLA-C-restricted and CMV-specific). The cumulative frequency of public TCR beta families distinguished individuals who carried CMV together with the relevant HLA.

A note on this clonotype: Its antigen is as yet unknown.

The CDR3 is made up of 16 amino acids. Germline CDR1 reads SGHRS; CDR2 reads YFSETQ. Trimming shortened V by 2 bases and J by 2 bases, and 17 bases separated the two germline ends. In TCRdb, the reads were re-called with MiXCR into one record per CDR3 protein. The sample lists a few hundred thousand distinct CDR3 sequences, roughly 15% occurring once. This chain joins TRBV5-1 and TRBJ2-7; D gene ambiguous. Sequencing was done on a sample of PBMCs. This clonotype was sampled from a human donor in good health (CMV status not recorded). Some clones in this sample may be carry-over from other donors' samples. As DNA, the CDR3 is TGCGCCAGCAGCTTCTTCGGTCTGGATCGGGCCTACGAGCAGTACTTC. Encoded protein: CASSFFGLDRAYEQYF.